This paragraph reports one T cell receptor beta chain. Its target is not known. 60 Vbeta and 13 Jbeta primers were used in PCR. Some clones are missing from TCRdb's copy, which holds only in-frame ones; the method was immunoSEQ multiplex PCR. Among approximately 200,000 clones listed, approximately 85% were seen once. The record originates from a study of cytomegalovirus exposure and HLA in healthy donors. Study-wide findings and caveats: On later analysis, the bulk of CMV-associated TCR beta chains appeared to be HLA-restricted.

The germline gives CDR1 SGHRS, CDR2 YFSETQ. Trimming removed 6 bases from V and 2 bases from J; junction bases left unmatched: 12. The CDR3 has 17 amino acids. Sequencing input: PBMCs. The receptor comes from a woman aged 45-60 years in good health and CMV-seropositive. The chain is built from TRBV5-1 and TRBJ2-5; 11 positions agree with TRBD2. The CDR3: CASNGGTSGKGQETQYF. CDR3 DNA: TGCGCCAGCAACGGAGGGACTAGCGGAAAAGGTCAAGAGACCCAGTACTTC. The whole variable domain, filled in from reference TRBV5-1 and TRBJ2-5, reads KAGVTQTPRYLIKTRGQQVTLSCSPISGHRSVSWYQQTPGQGLQFLFEYFSETQRNKGNFPGRFSGRQFSNSRSEMNVSTLELGDSALYLCASNGGTSGKGQETQYFGPGTRLLVL.